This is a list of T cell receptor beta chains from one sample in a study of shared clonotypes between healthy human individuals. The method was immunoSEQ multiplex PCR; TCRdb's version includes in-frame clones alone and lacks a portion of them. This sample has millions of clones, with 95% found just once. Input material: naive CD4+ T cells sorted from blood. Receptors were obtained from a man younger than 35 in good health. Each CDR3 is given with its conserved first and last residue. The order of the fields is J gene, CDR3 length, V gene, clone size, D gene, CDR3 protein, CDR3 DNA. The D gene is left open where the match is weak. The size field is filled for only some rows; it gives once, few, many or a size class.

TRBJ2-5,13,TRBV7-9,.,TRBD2,CASSVGLDETQYF,TGTGCCAGCAGCGTCGGACTAGATGAGACCCAGTACTTC
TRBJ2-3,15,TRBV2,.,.,CASSPGTLLGDTQYF,TGTGCCAGCAGCCCGGGGACGTTGCTTGGAGATACGCAGTATTTT
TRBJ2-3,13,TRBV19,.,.,CASSILQADTQYF,TGTGCCAGTAGTATTTTGCAAGCAGATACGCAGTATTTT
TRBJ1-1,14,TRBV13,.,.,CASSLSQGIAEAFF,TGTGCCAGCAGCTTATCTCAGGGGATCGCTGAAGCTTTCTTT
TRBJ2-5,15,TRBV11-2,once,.,CASSFPQTPQETQYF,TGTGCCAGCAGCTTTCCCCAAACCCCACAAGAGACCCAGTACTTC
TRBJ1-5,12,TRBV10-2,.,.,CAGGELPQPQHF,TGCGCCGGCGGAGAGTTACCACAGCCTCAGCATTTT
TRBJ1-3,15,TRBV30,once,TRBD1,CAWSVFGQGTNTIYF,TGTGCCTGGAGTGTATTTGGACAGGGGACAAACACCATATATTTT
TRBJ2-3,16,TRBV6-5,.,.,CASSYSEAGGTDTQYF,TGTGCCAGCAGTTACTCCGAGGCAGGGGGCACAGATACGCAGTATTTT
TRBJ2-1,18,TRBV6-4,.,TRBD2,CASSDRLAGGSSYNEQFF,TGTGCCAGCAGTGACCGACTAGCGGGAGGGAGCTCCTACAATGAGCAGTTCTTC
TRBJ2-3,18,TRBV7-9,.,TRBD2,CASSLTGTSGSLTDTQYF,TGTGCCAGCAGCCTCACCGGGACTAGCGGGAGTCTCACAGATACGCAGTATTTT
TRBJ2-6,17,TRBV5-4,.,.,CASSLDLARSGANVLTF,TGTGCCAGCAGCTTGGACTTGGCAAGGTCAGGGGCCAACGTCCTGACTTTC
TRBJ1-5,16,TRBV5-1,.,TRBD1,CASSLDPDRRNQPQHF,TGCGCCAGCAGCTTGGATCCGGACAGGCGCAATCAGCCCCAGCATTTT
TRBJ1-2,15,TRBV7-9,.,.,CASTGGPVANYGYTF,TGTGCCAGCACCGGCGGACCTGTAGCTAACTATGGCTACACCTTC
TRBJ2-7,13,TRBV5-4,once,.,CASSPESRYEQYF,TGTGCCAGCAGCCCCGAATCCAGGTACGAGCAGTACTTC
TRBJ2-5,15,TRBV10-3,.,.,CAISEGPLEGGTQYF,TGTGCCATCAGCGAAGGCCCGCTGGAGGGCGGGACCCAGTACTTC
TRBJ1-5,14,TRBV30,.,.,CAWSVGQFNQPQHF,TGTGCCTGGAGTGTTGGGCAGTTCAATCAGCCCCAGCATTTT
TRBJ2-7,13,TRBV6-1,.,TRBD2,CASRVNSGGEQYF,TGTGCCAGCAGGGTAAACTCGGGGGGCGAGCAGTACTTC
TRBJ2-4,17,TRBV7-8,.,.,CASSRSGLTIAKNIQYF,TGTGCCAGCAGCCGTTCGGGACTTACAATAGCCAAAAACATTCAGTACTTC
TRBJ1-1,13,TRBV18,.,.,CASSPQGPFGAFF,TGTGCCAGCTCACCGCAGGGGCCCTTTGGAGCTTTCTTT
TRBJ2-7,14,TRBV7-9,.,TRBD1,CASSSGQGWYEQYF,TGTGCCAGCAGCTCGGGACAGGGGTGGTACGAGCAGTACTTC
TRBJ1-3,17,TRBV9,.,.,CASGEGQGRKTGNTIYF,TGTGCCAGCGGAGAGGGGCAGGGGAGAAAAACTGGAAACACCATATATTTT
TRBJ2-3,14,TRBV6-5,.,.,CASSPIAAGTKQYF,TGTGCCAGCAGTCCAATTGCGGCGGGAACTAAGCAGTATTTT
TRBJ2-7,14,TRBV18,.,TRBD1,CASSSQGQEAEQYF,TGTGCCAGCTCAAGCCAGGGACAGGAGGCCGAGCAGTACTTC
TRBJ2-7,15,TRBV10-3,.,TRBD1,CAISDSGQGAYEQYF,TGTGCCATCAGTGACTCGGGACAGGGCGCATACGAGCAGTACTTC
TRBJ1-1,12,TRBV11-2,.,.,CASSAAYTEAFF,TGTGCCAGCAGCGCAGCGTACACTGAAGCTTTCTTT
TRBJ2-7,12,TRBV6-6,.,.,CASSHSSYEQYF,TGTGCCAGCTCCCATAGCTCCTACGAGCAGTACTTC
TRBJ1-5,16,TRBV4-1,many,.,CASSLSRPGLEGPQHF,TGCGCCAGCAGCCTCTCGCGACCAGGGCTCGAGGGGCCCCAGCATTTT
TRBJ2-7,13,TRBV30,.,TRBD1,CAFNRGRSNEQYF,TGTGCCTTCAACAGGGGCCGTAGCAACGAGCAGTACTTC
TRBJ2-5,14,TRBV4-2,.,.,CASSQQRRGETQYF,TGTGCCAGCAGCCAACAGAGAAGGGGAGAGACCCAGTACTTC
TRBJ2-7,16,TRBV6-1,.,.,CASSEVAGQVGYEQYF,TGTGCCAGCAGTGAAGTAGCGGGACAGGTGGGCTACGAGCAGTACTTC
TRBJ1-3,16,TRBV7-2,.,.,CASSSQTGVGGNTIYF,TGTGCCAGCAGCTCCCAGACAGGAGTGGGGGGAAACACCATATATTTT
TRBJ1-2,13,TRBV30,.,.,CAWSGGQPYGYTF,TGTGCCTGGAGTGGAGGCCAGCCCTATGGCTACACCTTC
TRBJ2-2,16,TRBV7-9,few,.,CASSLASPLGSGELFF,TGTGCCAGCAGCTTAGCTAGCCCATTGGGTTCCGGGGAGCTGTTTTTT
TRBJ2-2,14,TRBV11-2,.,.,CASSLERGLGELFF,TGTGCCAGCAGCTTAGAGAGGGGACTCGGGGAGCTGTTTTTT
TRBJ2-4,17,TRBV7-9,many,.,CASSYYLDRLAKNIQYF,TGTGCCAGCAGCTACTACCTGGACAGACTAGCCAAAAACATTCAGTACTTC
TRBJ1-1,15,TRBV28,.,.,CASSLRGAGNTEAFF,TGTGCCAGCAGCCTACGAGGGGCGGGGAACACTGAAGCTTTCTTT
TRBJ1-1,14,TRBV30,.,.,CAWSVQVSRTEAFF,TGTGCCTGGAGTGTACAAGTATCGAGGACTGAAGCTTTCTTT
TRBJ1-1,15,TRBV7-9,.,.,CASSLAQGGNTEAFF,TGTGCCAGCAGCTTAGCACAGGGCGGGAACACTGAAGCTTTCTTT
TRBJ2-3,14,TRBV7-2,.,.,CASSEGLASDTQYF,TGTGCCAGCAGCGAAGGGTTAGCGTCAGATACGCAGTATTTT